The rows below give T cell receptor beta chains drawn from one sample of a study of molecular identifiers for immune sequencing clone quantification. TCRdb independently ran MiXCR on the PCR reads; one entry per CDR3 protein. Of about 640,000 distinct CDR3 sequences listed, about 20% are singletons. Specimen: naive CD8+ T cells from blood, with Jurkat cell RNA spiked in. The receptors come from a human donor in good health. Some libraries in this study had Jurkat cell RNA spiked in. Each CDR3 is given with its conserved first and last residue. D genes are given only for firm matches. For some rows the clone size is stated as once, few or many, or as a class when expanded; others skip it.

J gene: TRBJ2-2
clone size: many
D gene: TRBD2
V gene: TRBV4-1
CDR3 DNA: TGCGCCAGCAGCCAGGAGCGGGGCCCCGGGACCGGGGAGCTGTTTTTT
CDR3 protein: CASSQERGPGTGELFF

J gene: TRBJ2-2
clone size: NA
D gene: NA
V gene: TRBV9
CDR3 DNA: TGTGCCAGCAGCGCCCCCGAAACAGGGTATATACGCACCGGGGAGCTGCTTTTT
CDR3 protein: CASSAPETGYIRTGELLF

J gene: TRBJ2-2
clone size: many
D gene: NA
V gene: TRBV29-1
CDR3 DNA: TGCAGCTTTGGGGGGTACACCGGGGAGCTGTTTTTT
CDR3 protein: CSFGGYTGELFF

J gene: TRBJ2-7
clone size: many
D gene: NA
V gene: TRBV12-3/TRBV12-4
CDR3 DNA: TGTGCCAGCAGCCCTTCAGATGCCTACGAGCAGTACTTC
CDR3 protein: CASSPSDAYEQYF

J gene: TRBJ2-7
clone size: many
D gene: NA
V gene: TRBV6-2/TRBV6-3
CDR3 DNA: TGTGCCAGCACCCTGGACCCATTCGGGCACGAGCAGTACTTC
CDR3 protein: CASTLDPFGHEQYF

J gene: TRBJ1-4
clone size: many
D gene: NA
V gene: TRBV7-9
CDR3 DNA: TGTGCCAGCAGCTTAGTGACCGAGAATTTTAATGAAAAACTGTTTTTT
CDR3 protein: CASSLVTENFNEKLFF

J gene: TRBJ2-5
clone size: NA
D gene: NA
V gene: TRBV2
CDR3 DNA: TGTGCCAGCAGGGGGGAGGCGCAAGAGACCCAGTACTTC
CDR3 protein: CASRGEAQETQYF

J gene: TRBJ1-6
clone size: many
D gene: NA
V gene: TRBV3-1
CDR3 DNA: TGTGCCAGCAGTCAAGTGGACCCCTATAATTCACCCCTCCACTTT
CDR3 protein: CASSQVDPYNSPLHF

J gene: TRBJ1-5
clone size: few
D gene: TRBD1
V gene: TRBV5-6
CDR3 DNA: TGTGCCAGCAGCTCCGGACAGGGGGATTTGGATCAGCCCCAGCATTTT
CDR3 protein: CASSSGQGDLDQPQHF

J gene: TRBJ2-3
clone size: many
D gene: TRBD1
V gene: TRBV6-5
CDR3 DNA: TGTGCCAGCAGTTACCCCGGGACAGGGGGAGATACGCAGTATTTT
CDR3 protein: CASSYPGTGGDTQYF

J gene: TRBJ2-1
clone size: few
D gene: TRBD1
V gene: TRBV19
CDR3 DNA: TGTGCCAGTAAGACAGGGCCCAGCTCCTACAATGAGCAGTTCTTC
CDR3 protein: CASKTGPSSYNEQFF

J gene: TRBJ2-7
clone size: few
D gene: NA
V gene: TRBV14
CDR3 DNA: TGTGCCAGCAGCCAAGAAGGGAAGGGACACTACGAGCAGTACTTC
CDR3 protein: CASSQEGKGHYEQYF

J gene: TRBJ2-7
clone size: few
D gene: TRBD2
V gene: TRBV2
CDR3 DNA: TGTGCCAGCAGTGAACCCGCCGGGACTAGCGGGGAGAACCCCTACGAGCAGTACTTC
CDR3 protein: CASSEPAGTSGENPYEQYF

J gene: TRBJ2-7
clone size: many
D gene: NA
V gene: TRBV7-9
CDR3 DNA: TGTGCCACCCGCTCCGGGAGCTCCTACGAGCAGTACTTC
CDR3 protein: CATRSGSSYEQYF

J gene: TRBJ2-3
clone size: many
D gene: TRBD2
V gene: TRBV10-3
CDR3 DNA: TGTGCCATCAGGCTAGCGGGAGCTGCAGATACGCAGTATTTT
CDR3 protein: CAIRLAGAADTQYF

J gene: TRBJ2-7
clone size: many
D gene: TRBD2
V gene: TRBV20-1
CDR3 DNA: TGCAGTGCCGGAAAGGCTAGCGGGGTCTCCTACGAGCAGTACTTC
CDR3 protein: CSAGKASGVSYEQYF

J gene: TRBJ2-3
clone size: many
D gene: NA
V gene: TRBV12-3/TRBV12-4
CDR3 DNA: TGTGCCAGCAGTTCGGGGCAGGCGGCGAGGTTTGGCACAGATACGCAGTATTTT
CDR3 protein: CASSSGQAARFGTDTQYF

J gene: TRBJ1-1
clone size: few
D gene: NA
V gene: TRBV19
CDR3 DNA: TGTGCCAGTAGATGGGGCAGGGGCGATCCTGAAGCTTTCTTT
CDR3 protein: CASRWGRGDPEAFF

J gene: TRBJ2-2
clone size: many
D gene: NA
V gene: TRBV20-1
CDR3 DNA: TGCAGTGCCCTTGGGCCGAACACCGGGGAGCTGTTTTTT
CDR3 protein: CSALGPNTGELFF

J gene: TRBJ1-3
clone size: many
D gene: TRBD1
V gene: TRBV5-1
CDR3 DNA: TGCGCCAGCAGCTTAACCGGGACAGTAAAGGGCCCTGGAAACACCATATATTTT
CDR3 protein: CASSLTGTVKGPGNTIYF

J gene: TRBJ2-7
clone size: many
D gene: TRBD2
V gene: TRBV19
CDR3 DNA: TGTGCCAGTAGTATTGGTAGCGGGGAGACCTACGAGCAGTACTTC
CDR3 protein: CASSIGSGETYEQYF

J gene: TRBJ2-3
clone size: many
D gene: TRBD1
V gene: TRBV4-3
CDR3 DNA: TGCGCCAGCAGCCCAGTGGGACAGGGGGATCTAGATACGCAGTATTTT
CDR3 protein: CASSPVGQGDLDTQYF

J gene: TRBJ2-1
clone size: NA
D gene: NA
V gene: TRBV4-2
CDR3 DNA: TGTGCCAGCAGCCAAACGGGACTGGACTCCAATGAGCAGTTCTTC
CDR3 protein: CASSQTGLDSNEQFF

J gene: TRBJ2-7
clone size: few
D gene: NA
V gene: TRBV5-1
CDR3 DNA: TGCGCCAGCAGCACCTACCGGGGGACGTCCTACGAGCAGTACTTC
CDR3 protein: CASSTYRGTSYEQYF

J gene: TRBJ2-7
clone size: few
D gene: TRBD2
V gene: TRBV10-2
CDR3 DNA: TGCGCCAGCAGTGGCCCTTCAGCGGGGGGGACTATGAATTACTTC
CDR3 protein: CASSGPSAGGTMNYF

J gene: TRBJ2-2
clone size: many
D gene: NA
V gene: TRBV29-1
CDR3 DNA: TGCAGTTTTCCGGCCCCTGGGGGCGGGGAGCTGTTTTTT
CDR3 protein: CSFPAPGGGELFF

J gene: TRBJ1-3
clone size: many
D gene: NA
V gene: TRBV5-1
CDR3 DNA: TGCGCCAGCAGCTTGGAGATGGGGCCAGGAAACACCATATATTTT
CDR3 protein: CASSLEMGPGNTIYF

J gene: TRBJ2-7
clone size: NA
D gene: NA
V gene: TRBV27
CDR3 DNA: TGTGCCAGCAGTCCCTGGAGTGGGTCATTCGAGCAGTACTTC
CDR3 protein: CASSPWSGSFEQYF

J gene: TRBJ1-5
clone size: many
D gene: NA
V gene: TRBV5-6
CDR3 DNA: TGTGCCAGCAGCTTGGGGCTGGGGGTTAATCAGCCCCAGCATTTT
CDR3 protein: CASSLGLGVNQPQHF

J gene: TRBJ1-5
clone size: many
D gene: NA
V gene: TRBV5-6
CDR3 DNA: TGTGCCAGCAGCTTAGGGGACGGATTTAATCAGCCCCAGCATTTT
CDR3 protein: CASSLGDGFNQPQHF

J gene: TRBJ1-2
clone size: many
D gene: TRBD1
V gene: TRBV6-1
CDR3 DNA: TGTGCCACCGGACAGGGGGAAGATTATGGCTACACCTTC
CDR3 protein: CATGQGEDYGYTF

J gene: TRBJ2-7
clone size: NA
D gene: NA
V gene: TRBV11-3
CDR3 DNA: TGTGCCAGCACCTTAAGGGTGGATCGGACGTACGAGCAGTACTTC
CDR3 protein: CASTLRVDRTYEQYF

J gene: TRBJ2-6
clone size: many
D gene: TRBD1
V gene: TRBV11-2
CDR3 DNA: TGTGCCAGCAGCTTAGATCACAGGGGGCAGTCTGGGGCCAACGTCCTGACTTTC
CDR3 protein: CASSLDHRGQSGANVLTF

J gene: TRBJ2-1
clone size: many
D gene: TRBD2
V gene: TRBV30
CDR3 DNA: TGTGCCTGGAGGGGACTAGCACATTACAATGAGCAGTTCTTC
CDR3 protein: CAWRGLAHYNEQFF

J gene: TRBJ1-2
clone size: few
D gene: NA
V gene: TRBV4-3
CDR3 DNA: TGCGCCAGCAGCCAAGGGTCTATGTTGATCTATGGCTACACCTTC
CDR3 protein: CASSQGSMLIYGYTF

J gene: TRBJ2-2
clone size: many
D gene: TRBD2
V gene: TRBV19
CDR3 DNA: TGTGCCAGTAGTATGGGACTACTGACCGGGGAGCTGTTTTTT
CDR3 protein: CASSMGLLTGELFF

J gene: TRBJ2-3
clone size: many
D gene: NA
V gene: TRBV4-3
CDR3 DNA: TGCGCCAGCAGCCCGTCTATGGGTAGGGCCTCTGATACGCAGTATTTT
CDR3 protein: CASSPSMGRASDTQYF

J gene: TRBJ2-3
clone size: few
D gene: NA
V gene: TRBV3-2
CDR3 DNA: TGTGCCAGCAGCCAAGGAACTACCCAGAACACCTTAACAGATACGCAGTATTTT
CDR3 protein: CASSQGTTQNTLTDTQYF

J gene: TRBJ2-7
clone size: many
D gene: TRBD2
V gene: TRBV5-1
CDR3 DNA: TGCGCCAGCAGCTTGGGGAGCGGGATCAACGAGCAGTACTTC
CDR3 protein: CASSLGSGINEQYF

J gene: TRBJ2-3
clone size: many
D gene: NA
V gene: TRBV4-1
CDR3 DNA: TGCGCCAGCAGCCAAGACGTAAGCGGGTATAGCACAGATACGCAGTATTTT
CDR3 protein: CASSQDVSGYSTDTQYF

J gene: TRBJ2-5
clone size: NA
D gene: NA
V gene: TRBV20-1
CDR3 DNA: TGCAGTGCTAGGAGCGGAAAAGAGGGGACCCAGTACTTC
CDR3 protein: CSARSGKEGTQYF

J gene: TRBJ2-2
clone size: few
D gene: TRBD2
V gene: TRBV18
CDR3 DNA: TGTGCCAGCTCACCGACTAGCGGGATTAGTCAGACCGGGGAGCTGTTTTTT
CDR3 protein: CASSPTSGISQTGELFF

J gene: TRBJ2-7
clone size: NA
D gene: TRBD2
V gene: TRBV27
CDR3 DNA: TGTGCCAGCAACACCGCTCGGGGGGTTGGTGCGAACGAGCAGTACTTC
CDR3 protein: CASNTARGVGANEQYF

J gene: TRBJ2-3
clone size: many
D gene: NA
V gene: TRBV3-1
CDR3 DNA: TGTGCCAGCAGCCAAGACCCCGAAGACACAGATACGCAGTATTTT
CDR3 protein: CASSQDPEDTDTQYF

J gene: TRBJ2-3
clone size: many
D gene: TRBD2
V gene: TRBV6-6
CDR3 DNA: TGTGCCAGCAGCAATCTAGCGGAAACTAGCACAGATACGCAGTATTTT
CDR3 protein: CASSNLAETSTDTQYF

J gene: TRBJ2-7
clone size: many
D gene: TRBD2
V gene: TRBV20-1
CDR3 DNA: TGCAGTGCTAGAGATGGGTCTAGCGGCTTCTACGAGCAGTACTTC
CDR3 protein: CSARDGSSGFYEQYF